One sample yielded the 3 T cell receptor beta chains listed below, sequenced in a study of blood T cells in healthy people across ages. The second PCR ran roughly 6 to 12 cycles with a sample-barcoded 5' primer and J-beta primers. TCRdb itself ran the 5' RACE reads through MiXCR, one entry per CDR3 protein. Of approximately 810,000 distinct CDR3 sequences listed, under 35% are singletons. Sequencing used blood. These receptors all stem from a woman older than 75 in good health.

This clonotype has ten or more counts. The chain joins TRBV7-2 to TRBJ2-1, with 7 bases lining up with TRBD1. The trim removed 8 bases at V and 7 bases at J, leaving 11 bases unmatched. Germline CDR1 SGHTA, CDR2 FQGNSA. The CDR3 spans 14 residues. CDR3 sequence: CASQGEGAGNEQFF. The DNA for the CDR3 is TGTGCCAGCCAAGGAGAGGGGGCAGGGAATGAGCAGTTCTTC.

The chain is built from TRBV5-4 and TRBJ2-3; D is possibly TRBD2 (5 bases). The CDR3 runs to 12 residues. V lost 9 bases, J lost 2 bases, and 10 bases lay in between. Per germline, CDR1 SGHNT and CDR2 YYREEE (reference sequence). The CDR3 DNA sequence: TGTGCCATAGCGTGGAACACAGATACGCAGTATTTT. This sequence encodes CAIAWNTDTQYF.

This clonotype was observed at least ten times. CDR3 residues: CASSLDFKETQYF. CDR3 nucleotide sequence: TGTGCCAGCAGCTTGGACTTCAAAGAGACCCAGTACTTC. The chain combines TRBV5-4 with TRBJ2-5; no definite D call. There are 13 residues in the CDR3. Between the trimmed V and J ends, which lost 0 bases and 3 bases, there was a span of 6 bases. Germline CDR1 reads SGHNT; CDR2 reads YYREEE (reference sequence).